These 15 T cell receptor beta chains were all obtained from the same sample, sequenced in a study of blood T cell repertoires in COVID-19. Produced via immunoSEQ multiplex PCR; TCRdb's table is partial and in-frame only. This sample yields some 89,000 clones, of which roughly four fifths are seen a single time; roughly 1.2% belongs to the top ten. Material: peripheral blood. The receptors were sampled from a woman older than 75 with acute or convalescent COVID-19.

This chain links TRBV6-6 with TRBJ2-7, with 7 bases matching TRBD1. The CDR3 runs to 16 residues. The ends lost 5 bases at V and 1 base at J; junction bases unmatched: 11. From germline, CDR1 is MNHNY and CDR2 SVGAGI (reference sequence). The CDR3 loop reads CASSGSTGSRSYEQYF. CDR3 DNA: TGTGCCAGCAGTGGATCGACAGGGAGCAGATCCTACGAGCAGTACTTC.

The chain carries TRBV7-9 and TRBJ1-5; D may be TRBD1 (6 bases). Germline V gives CDR1 SEHNR, CDR2 FQNEAQ (reference sequence). V was pared by 5 bases and J by 4 bases, with 15 bases between. This CDR3 comprises 15 residues. The CDR3: CASSPPGGGNQPQHF. In DNA form, the CDR3 reads TGTGCCAGCAGCCCCCCGGGGGGCGGTAATCAGCCCCAGCATTTT.

J is TRBJ1-3 and V is TRBV2, with 8 bases matching TRBD1. CDR1 and CDR2 (germline): SNHLY, FYNNEI. This CDR3 is built from 15 residues. Losses at the gene ends were 8 bases for V and 2 bases for J; bases not matched to a gene: 8. This chain's CDR3 is CASRADRAPGNTIYF. The CDR3 DNA is TGTGCCAGCCGAGCGGACAGGGCCCCTGGAAACACCATATATTTT.

The genes are TRBV28 and TRBJ2-1, with a tentative D call TRBD2 (5 bases). The CDR3 is 12 residues long. Germline CDR1 reads MDHEN; CDR2 reads SYDVKM. The germline V and J ends were trimmed by 6 bases and 2 bases, with 5 bases remaining between them. The CDR3 bases are TGTGCCAGCAGCGGGGCCTACAATGAGCAGTTCTTC. As protein: CASSGAYNEQFF.

The CDR3 here is CASHRPGQGHEQYF. CDR3 coding DNA: TGTGCCAGCCACAGACCGGGACAGGGCCACGAGCAGTACTTC. V and J are TRBV28 and TRBJ2-7, with 9 bases matching TRBD1. Unmatched junction bases numbered 10, after V lost 8 bases and J lost 5 bases. This CDR3 has 14 amino acids. Germline V gene data show CDR1 as MDHEN and CDR2 as SYDVKM.

This rearrangement joins TRBV27 to TRBJ1-5; 7 bases line up with TRBD1. The CDR3 has 15 residues. The trim removed 5 bases at V and 4 bases at J, leaving 8 bases unmatched. Germline V CDR1 and CDR2: MNHEY, SMNVEV (reference sequence). CDR3 sequence reads: CASSPTGRWNQPQHF. CDR3 DNA: TGTGCCAGCAGTCCGACAGGGCGGTGGAATCAGCCCCAGCATTTT.

V gene TRBV2 combines with J gene TRBJ1-5; TRBD1 is a possible D gene (6 bases). This CDR3 comprises 13 residues. Trimming removed 5 bases at V and 11 bases at J, with 16 bases between. Looked up from germline, CDR1 is SNHLY and CDR2 is FYNNEI. The CDR3 here is CASSLQGSGTQHF. The DNA for the CDR3 is TGTGCCAGCAGTCTACAGGGATCGGGGACCCAGCATTTT. Supplemented by reference TRBV2 and TRBJ1-5, the full variable domain reads EPEVTQTPSHQVTQMGQEVILRCVPISNHLYFYWYRQILGQKVEFLVSFYNNEISEKSEIFDDQFSVERPDGSNFTLKIRSTKLEDSAMYFCASSLQGSGTQHFGDGTRLSIL.

This chain uses TRBV27 with TRBJ1-2, with a weak D call TRBD1 (6 bases). The germline gives CDR1 MNHEY, CDR2 SMNVEV (reference sequence). This CDR3 is built from 14 residues. V dropped 4 bases and J dropped 3 bases, with 12 bases sitting between them. The CDR3 bases are TGTGCCAGCAGTTCGTCGACAGGCTACTATGGCTACACCTTC. Its protein product is CASSSSTGYYGYTF.

The chain employs TRBV28 and TRBJ2-1, with 12 bases lining up with TRBD2. Germline V lookup: CDR1 MDHEN, CDR2 SYDVKM. With 5 bases clipped from V and 8 bases from J, the junction kept 4 bases outside the gene matches. The CDR3 runs 14 residues. CDR3 loop: CASSPRLAGDEQFF. The CDR3 coding sequence is TGTGCCAGCAGTCCTCGACTAGCGGGAGATGAGCAGTTCTTC.

In this sample, this clone turned up once. The chain carries TRBV6-5 and TRBJ2-1, with TRBD1 as a possible D gene (6 bases). The CDR3 extends over 13 amino acids. Trimming stripped 2 bases from V and 10 bases from J, with 12 bases between. Germline-derived CDR1 and CDR2 are MNHEY and SVGAGI. The CDR3 coding sequence is TGTGCCAGCAGTTACCTCAGGGGAAAGGAGCAGTTCTTC. It encodes CASSYLRGKEQFF.

V and J are TRBV2 and TRBJ1-3; D gene uncertain. Germline V CDR1 and CDR2: SNHLY, FYNNEI. There are 13 residues in the CDR3. V gave up 9 bases and J gave up 4 bases, with 13 bases separating them. The CDR3 bases are TGTGCCAGACCGGGCGAGGGAGGAAACACCATATATTTT. Translating it yields CARPGEGGNTIYF.

The CDR3 spells CASSVQTEAFF. Here the CDR3 DNA reads TGTGCCAGCAGTGTTCAAACTGAAGCTTTCTTT. The chain combines TRBV2 with TRBJ1-1; no clear D. The CDR3 has 11 amino acids. Trimming took 4 bases from V and 5 from J, leaving 5 bases between them. The V gene's germline CDR1 is SNHLY and CDR2 FYNNEI.

V is TRBV7-9 and J is TRBJ2-3, with D possibly being TRBD1 (6 bases). Germline-derived CDR1 and CDR2 are SEHNR and FQNEAQ (reference sequence). The CDR3 is 16 amino acids. V shed 6 bases and J shed 1 base, with 17 bases lying between them. This CDR3 reads CASSANSGVGTDTQYF. The CDR3 DNA is TGTGCCAGCAGTGCGAATTCAGGGGTGGGCACAGATACGCAGTATTTT. Looking up the rest from reference TRBV7-9 and TRBJ2-3 gives the full variable domain: DTGVSQNPRHKITKRGQNVTFRCDPISEHNRLYWYRQTLGQGPEFLTYFQNEAQLEKSRLLSDRFSAERPKGSFSTLEIQRTEQGDSAMYLCASSANSGVGTDTQYFGPGTRLTVL.

This clone appeared a single time. The V gene is TRBV19, the J gene TRBJ2-1; 11 nucleotides match TRBD2. The CDR3 length is 16 residues. Germline loops: CDR1 LNHDA, CDR2 SQIVND (reference sequence). Losses at the gene ends were 5 bases for V and 9 bases for J; bases not matched to a gene: 12. The CDR3 spells CASSPLISGRASEQFF. In nucleotides, the CDR3 is TGTGCCAGTAGTCCTCTAATTAGCGGGAGGGCCAGTGAGCAGTTCTTC.

This clone has more than one count but fewer than ten. This rearrangement joins TRBV5-4 to TRBJ2-3, with D possibly being TRBD1 (6 bases). The CDR3 runs 15 residues. Germline CDR1 SGHNT, CDR2 YYREEE (reference sequence). V gave up 0 bases and J gave up 3 bases, with 11 bases separating them. The DNA of the CDR3 is TGTGCCAGCAGCTTGGACAGGGTTAAGACAGATACGCAGTATTTT. Translating it yields CASSLDRVKTDTQYF.